The T cell receptor beta chain under discussion was sequenced for a study of low-dose radiotherapy and immunotherapy resistance in tumors. Study-wide background: With fractions of 0.5 Gy given every 2 weeks, Cohort 1 accumulated a total of 6.5 Gy. On cycle 1 day 1, patients started four cycles of oral aspirin 300 mg daily.

Time point of the sample: before trial treatment. Eligibility criteria specified advanced solid malignancies devoid of tumor-infiltrating lymphocytes. Per germline, CDR1 DFQATT and CDR2 SNEGSKA (reference sequence). J gave up 5 bases and V 1 base, and 8 bases lay outside the gene matches. This CDR3 has 15 amino acids. At least ten counts were recorded for this clonotype. Amplification, which lasted about 20 PCR cycles, used a constant-region primer and V-primer adapter to amplify TCRs. One entry per CDR3 protein, called by TCRdb with MiXCR from the reads. The sample carries about 46,000 distinct CDR3 sequences, about 12% recorded once.

The chain recombines TRBV20-1 with TRBJ2-1; 7 bases map to TRBD2. The receptor was isolated from a female donor with ovarian cancer. The specimen comprised PBMCs, sampled before treatment. CDR3 nucleotides: TGCAGTGCTAGAGGCGGAGCGGGGCGGGACAATGAGCAGTTCTTC. It codes for CSARGGAGRDNEQFF.